This T cell receptor (beta chain) was found in a study of shared clonotypes between healthy human individuals. Genomic DNA for unsorted samples was obtained from tens of millions of PBMCs. Whole-study findings and limits: Investigators collected only blood, and repertoires in tissues likely differ.

Trimming cost V 3 bases and J 4 bases; bases outside gene matches: 7. Looked up from germline, CDR1 is SEHNR and CDR2 is FQNEAQ (reference sequence). The CDR3 runs to 15 residues. Comment on this clone: Its target is unknown.

Generated by immunoSEQ multiplex PCR, the TCRdb table keeps only in-frame clones and is missing some. Of around 500,000 clones listed, 78% are singletons. The source material was PBMCs. This TCR came from a middle-aged woman in good health. Some clones in this sample may be carry-over from other donors' samples. This chain uses TRBV7-9 with TRBJ2-7; 9 bases are shared with TRBD2. CDR3 nucleotide sequence: TGTGCCAGCAGCTTCGTGCGGGAGGGCCGTTACGAGCAGTACTTC. This codes for CASSFVREGRYEQYF.